The rows below give T cell receptor beta chains drawn from one sample of a study of blood T cells in healthy people across ages. One entry per CDR3 protein, called by TCRdb with MiXCR from the 5' RACE reads. The data hold some 1.6 million distinct CDR3 sequences, with 34% observed a single time. Material for sequencing was blood. All receptors come from a woman younger than 45 in good health. Both conserved end residues are part of each CDR3. The D gene is left open where the match is weak. The size entry is marked missing in some rows and otherwise reads once, few, many or a size class.

v_call,clone_size,d_call,j_call,cdr3_nt,cdr3_aa
TRBV20-1,few,-,TRBJ2-5,TGCAGTGCTAGAGATTACCGGGACGACCAAGAGACCCAGTACTTC,CSARDYRDDQETQYF
TRBV18,few,TRBD1,TRBJ1-2,TGTGCCAGCTCTCAGGGGACAGGGCATGGCTACACCTTC,CASSQGTGHGYTF
TRBV20-1,-,-,TRBJ2-4,TGCAGTGCTTCCAGTAAAAACATTCAGTACTTC,CSASSKNIQYF
TRBV6-4,once,TRBD1,TRBJ1-1,TGTGCCAGCAGTGCGACAGGGGCGGACACTGAAGCTTTCTTT,CASSATGADTEAFF
TRBV30,-,TRBD1,TRBJ2-7,TGTGCCTGGAGTGTAATAGGGACAGCCTATTCCTACGAGCAGTACTTC,CAWSVIGTAYSYEQYF
TRBV12-3/TRBV12-4,-,-,TRBJ2-3,TGTGCCAGCACCGGACAGATCACAGATACGCAGTATTTT,CASTGQITDTQYF
TRBV5-1,few,TRBD2,TRBJ2-1,TGCGCCAGCAGCTTGGTTAGTTGGGGGACTAGCGGACACAATGAGCAGTTCTTC,CASSLVSWGTSGHNEQFF
TRBV10-3,-,TRBD1,TRBJ2-5,TGTGCCATCAGTGCGGGAAGGACAGGGGGCCAAGAGACCCAGTACTTC,CAISAGRTGGQETQYF
TRBV24-1,-,-,TRBJ2-3,TGTGCCACCCCTGATTCAGACGCAACTACAGATACGCAGTATTTT,CATPDSDATTDTQYF
TRBV20-1,few,-,TRBJ2-3,TGCAGTGCTAGACGGGAAGGAGATACGCAGTATTTT,CSARREGDTQYF
TRBV20-1,few,TRBD2,TRBJ2-2,TGCAGTGCTAGAGGCCAGCGGGACTCGTACGGGGAGCTGTTTTTT,CSARGQRDSYGELFF
TRBV5-4,-,-,TRBJ2-4,TGTGCCAGCAGCTTGGAGTTGCCAGGCTCGTTAGCCAAAAACATTCAGTACTTC,CASSLELPGSLAKNIQYF
TRBV11-2,-,-,TRBJ1-5,TGTGCCAGCAGCTTAGATATCGGGACCCTTGATCAGCCCCAGCATTTT,CASSLDIGTLDQPQHF
TRBV20-1,-,-,TRBJ1-1,TGCAGTGCTGCTAGGGGTAGTTCTGAAGCTTTCTTT,CSAARGSSEAFF
TRBV28,-,-,TRBJ2-1,TGTGCCAGCATCTCGGCAGTAAGCTACAATGAGCAGTTCTTC,CASISAVSYNEQFF
TRBV11-2,-,-,TRBJ2-7,TGTGCCAGCAGCTTAGTCCCCGCCTCCTACGAGCAGTACTTC,CASSLVPASYEQYF
TRBV5-6,-,-,TRBJ2-6,TGTGCCAGCAGCTTGGTATCGGCCTCTGGGGCCAACGTCCTGACTTTC,CASSLVSASGANVLTF
TRBV11-2,-,TRBD2,TRBJ2-3,TGTGCCAGCAGCTTACAAGTCGGCGGGAGTATCACAGATACGCAGTATTTT,CASSLQVGGSITDTQYF
TRBV9,-,-,TRBJ1-2,TGTGCCAGCAGCGCCGCCCTGACTAACTATGGCTACACCTTC,CASSAALTNYGYTF
TRBV20-1,few,-,TRBJ2-7,TGCAGTGCTAGAGATACCCCTCGCCAATACGAGCAGTACTTC,CSARDTPRQYEQYF
TRBV2,few,-,TRBJ2-3,TGTGCCAGCGTACAGGAGCCTTCTAGCACAGATACGCAGTATTTT,CASVQEPSSTDTQYF
TRBV2,-,-,TRBJ1-5,TGTGCCAGCAGGAGAAAAGGGGGGGATCAGCCCCAGCATTTT,CASRRKGGDQPQHF
TRBV20-1,-,-,TRBJ1-1,TGCAGTGCCCCGCGCAGGTACACTGAAGCTTTCTTT,CSAPRRYTEAFF
TRBV30,-,TRBD1,TRBJ1-6,TGTGCCTGGACCAGACAGGGAGGATCACCCCTCCACTTT,CAWTRQGGSPLHF
TRBV6-2/TRBV6-3,few,-,TRBJ2-2,TGTGCCAGCAGTTTTATCATGAACACCGGGGAGCTGTTTTTT,CASSFIMNTGELFF
TRBV4-1,-,TRBD1,TRBJ2-1,TGCGCCAGCAGCCATAACAGGGGTTTCGGCGTAGAGCAGTTCTTC,CASSHNRGFGVEQFF
TRBV21-1,few,-,TRBJ2-3,TGTGCCAGCAGCAAAGGGGCCCAGCGGATTGATCCTAGCACAGATACGCAGTATTTT,CASSKGAQRIDPSTDTQYF
TRBV5-4,once,TRBD2,TRBJ2-3,TGTGCCAGCAGCACGACTAGCGGGGGATCAGATACGCAGTATTTT,CASSTTSGGSDTQYF
TRBV7-9,-,-,TRBJ2-1,TGTGCCAGCAAATTGTCTCCAGGGGAGGCTCCCAACAATGAGCAGTTCTTC,CASKLSPGEAPNNEQFF
TRBV7-2,many,-,TRBJ1-2,TGTGCCAGCAGCTGGGTCGGGGTCGACTATGGCTACACCTTC,CASSWVGVDYGYTF
TRBV7-2,-,-,TRBJ2-1,TGTGCCAACAACTCGATAGGGGGTAATGAGCAGTTCTTC,CANNSIGGNEQFF
TRBV28,few,-,TRBJ2-1,TGTGCCAGCAGTTCCTTCGGGGAACGGCGTGGCAATGAGCAGTTCTTC,CASSSFGERRGNEQFF
TRBV2,-,-,TRBJ2-3,TGTGCCAGCAGTGAATATGTGGGGGATACGCAGTATTTT,CASSEYVGDTQYF
TRBV5-1,-,TRBD1,TRBJ1-1,TGCGCCAGCAGCTTGGGGCAGGGGGTGAAAACTGAAGCTTTCTTT,CASSLGQGVKTEAFF
TRBV20-1,few,TRBD2,TRBJ2-1,TGCAGTGCTAGAGATCTCACTAGCGGGAGCTACAATGAGCAGTTCTTC,CSARDLTSGSYNEQFF
TRBV24-1,few,TRBD2,TRBJ2-5,TGTGCCACCAGTGACCCCGAGACTAGCGGGATCCAAGAGACCCAGTACTTC,CATSDPETSGIQETQYF
TRBV29-1,-,-,TRBJ1-1,TGCAGCGTTGAGGGGGTTAGTTTTGAGACTTTCTTT,CSVEGVSFETFF
TRBV28,-,-,TRBJ1-5,TGTGCCAGCAGAGAGGTCAGGGTATCCGGAGGGGGGAATCAGCCCCAGCATTTT,CASREVRVSGGGNQPQHF
TRBV3-1,few,TRBD1,TRBJ2-5,TGTGCCAGCGAGGACAGGGCGACGGAGACCCAGTACTTC,CASEDRATETQYF
TRBV5-1,few,-,TRBJ1-1,TGCGCCAGCAGCTTGGCGGCAGGGGTCTCCCCTGAAGCTTTCTTT,CASSLAAGVSPEAFF
TRBV5-1,few,-,TRBJ2-3,TGCGCCAGCAGCTTGGGTGGGATCCGGTATAGATCCGCGGATACGCAGTATTTT,CASSLGGIRYRSADTQYF
TRBV28,few,-,TRBJ2-3,TGTGCCAGCAGGTTGAGGGGATTCACAGATACGCAGTATTTT,CASRLRGFTDTQYF
TRBV2,once,-,TRBJ1-4,TGTGCCAGCAGTGAAGGGGGCAGGGCTAATGAAAAACTGTTTTTT,CASSEGGRANEKLFF
TRBV20-1,-,TRBD2,TRBJ2-1,TGCAGTGCTAGACTAGCGGGGGGGCGAGGGGCGTCCTACAATGAGCAGTTCTTC,CSARLAGGRGASYNEQFF
TRBV20-1,few,TRBD2,TRBJ2-1,TGCAGTGCTAGAGATGGTAGCGGGAGTAACAATGAGCAGTTCTTC,CSARDGSGSNNEQFF
TRBV27,few,-,TRBJ2-7,TGTGCCAGCAGTATAGATATGAACTCCTACGAGCAGTACTTC,CASSIDMNSYEQYF
TRBV5-1,-,TRBD2,TRBJ2-1,TGCGCCAGCAGCTTGGAGGGACTAGCGGACAATGAGCAGTTCTTC,CASSLEGLADNEQFF
TRBV11-2,few,-,TRBJ2-3,TGTGCCAGCAGCTTAGACCAGACGCGTCTTGGCACAGATACGCAGTATTTT,CASSLDQTRLGTDTQYF
TRBV29-1,many,-,TRBJ2-3,TGCAGCGTCGCCAATGGTGGGTGGACAGATACGCAGTATTTT,CSVANGGWTDTQYF
TRBV27,once,-,TRBJ1-1,TGTGCCAGCAGTCCCTTACATAGCTCCACTGAAGCTTTCTTT,CASSPLHSSTEAFF
TRBV6-2/TRBV6-3,-,TRBD2,TRBJ2-1,TGTGCCAGCAGTTACTCGAGAGCGGGGGGGCCAGACAATGAGCAGTTCTTC,CASSYSRAGGPDNEQFF
TRBV7-9,-,-,TRBJ2-3,TGTGCCAGCAGCTTAGGCGGATCTATCTACACAGATACGCAGTATTTT,CASSLGGSIYTDTQYF
TRBV5-6,once,TRBD1,TRBJ2-5,TGTGCCAGCAGCCTGAGGAGAAGGGCAGGGGGAGAGACCCAGTACTTC,CASSLRRRAGGETQYF
TRBV11-2,few,-,TRBJ2-1,TGTGCCAGCAGCTTTTGGTCCGAGGGAAATGAGCAGTTCTTC,CASSFWSEGNEQFF
TRBV20-1,few,-,TRBJ2-3,TGCAGTGCTAGAAATGGGGCGGTGGATACGCAGTATTTT,CSARNGAVDTQYF
TRBV6-1,-,TRBD1,TRBJ1-1,TGTGCCAGCACCTACCGACAGGGGATGAACACTGAAGCTTTCTTT,CASTYRQGMNTEAFF